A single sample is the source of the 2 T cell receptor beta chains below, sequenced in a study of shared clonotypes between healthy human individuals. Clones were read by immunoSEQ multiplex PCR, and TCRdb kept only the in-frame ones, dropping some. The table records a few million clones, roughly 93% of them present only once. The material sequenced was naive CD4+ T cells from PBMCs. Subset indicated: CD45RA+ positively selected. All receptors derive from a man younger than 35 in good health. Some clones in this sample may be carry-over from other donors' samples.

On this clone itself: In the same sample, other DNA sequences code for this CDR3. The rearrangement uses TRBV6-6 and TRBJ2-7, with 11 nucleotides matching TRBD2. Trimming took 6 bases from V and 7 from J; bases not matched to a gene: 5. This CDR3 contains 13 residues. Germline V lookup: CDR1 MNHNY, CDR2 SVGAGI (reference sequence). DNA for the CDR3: TGTGCCAGCAGATTAGCGGGAGGGAGTGAGCAGTACTTC. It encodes CASRLAGGSEQYF.

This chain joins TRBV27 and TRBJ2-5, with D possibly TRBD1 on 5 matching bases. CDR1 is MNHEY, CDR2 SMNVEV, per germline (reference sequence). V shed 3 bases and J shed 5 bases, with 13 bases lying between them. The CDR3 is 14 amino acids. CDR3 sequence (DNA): TGTGCCAGCAGTTTCATGGGGCTGGGGGAGACCCAGTACTTC. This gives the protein CASSFMGLGETQYF.